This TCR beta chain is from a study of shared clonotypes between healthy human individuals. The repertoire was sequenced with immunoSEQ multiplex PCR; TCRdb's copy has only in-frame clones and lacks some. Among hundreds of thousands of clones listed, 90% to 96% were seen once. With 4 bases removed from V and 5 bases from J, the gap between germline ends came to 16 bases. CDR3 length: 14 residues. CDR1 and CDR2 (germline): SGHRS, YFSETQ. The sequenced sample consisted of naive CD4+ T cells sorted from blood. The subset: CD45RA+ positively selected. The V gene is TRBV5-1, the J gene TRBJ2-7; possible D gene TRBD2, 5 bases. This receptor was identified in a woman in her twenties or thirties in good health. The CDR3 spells CASSQFEGFNEQYF. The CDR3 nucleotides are TGCGCCAGCAGCCAATTCGAGGGTTTCAACGAGCAGTACTTC. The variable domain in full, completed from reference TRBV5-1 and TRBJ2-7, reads KAGVTQTPRYLIKTRGQQVTLSCSPISGHRSVSWYQQTPGQGLQFLFEYFSETQRNKGNFPGRFSGRQFSNSRSEMNVSTLELGDSALYLCASSQFEGFNEQYFGPGTRLTVT.